The next 22 T cell receptor beta chains were all read from a single sample in a study of shared clonotypes between healthy human individuals. The data were produced by immunoSEQ multiplex PCR, yet TCRdb's version contains in-frame clones alone and is incomplete. Here the sample spans hundreds of thousands of clones, 73% being singletons. Source material: memory CD4+ T cells sorted from blood. The subset here: CD45RA-negative fraction. The receptors were gathered from a woman under 40 in good health.

A few counts support this clone. CDR3 DNA sequence: TGCAGCGTTGAGTCAGACCTTGAGACCCAGTACTTC. It codes for CSVESDLETQYF. This chain joins TRBV29-1 and TRBJ2-5; the D is unclear. V lost 3 bases to trimming and J lost 5 bases, with 10 bases between them. CDR3 length equals 12 residues. The germline V gene encodes CDR1 SQVTM and CDR2 ANQGSEA.

This sequence joins TRBV7-8 and TRBJ2-7, with a weak D call TRBD2 (6 bases). Trimming took off 1 base at V and 2 bases at J, with 9 bases between the two ends. CDR1 and CDR2 (germline): SGHVS, FQNEAQ. This CDR3 comprises 14 residues. CDR3: CASSLDGGAYEQYF. The DNA of the CDR3 is TGTGCCAGCAGCTTAGACGGGGGAGCCTACGAGCAGTACTTC.

V usage is TRBV6-1 and J usage is TRBJ2-1; no clear D gene. CDR1 is MNHNS, CDR2 SASEGT, per germline. Between the trimmed V and J ends, which lost 7 bases and 4 bases, there was a span of 14 bases. CDR3 length: 14 amino acids. The chain's CDR3 is CASKVDLPYNEQFF. CDR3 bases: TGTGCCAGCAAGGTAGACCTTCCGTACAATGAGCAGTTCTTC.

This clone was seen a handful of times. The rearrangement uses TRBV27 and TRBJ2-7; no firm D call. V was cut by 1 base and J by 3 bases, with 19 bases left in between. The CDR3 contains 17 residues. The germline V gene has CDR1 MNHEY and CDR2 SMNVEV (reference sequence). CDR3 in amino acids: CASSLYSSRPKDYEQYF. CDR3 in DNA: TGTGCCAGCAGTTTATATTCTAGTAGGCCTAAAGACTACGAGCAGTACTTC.

The chain recombines TRBV6-7 with TRBJ1-1; D possibly corresponds to TRBD1 (6 bases). TRBV6-7 is an open reading frame, and its role is uncertain. This CDR3 is 12 amino acids long. Trimming took 6 bases from V and 11 from J, leaving 16 bases between them. CDR3 in DNA: TGTGCCAGCAGCCCCAGGGGACCACTCGCTTTCTTT. Translation gives CASSPRGPLAFF.

A few counts support this clone. The chain employs TRBV30 and TRBJ2-1; D not resolved. The V and J ends lost 3 bases and 6 bases respectively, with 9 bases between them. CDR1 and CDR2 from the germline V gene are GTSNPN and SVGIG (reference sequence). This CDR3 has 12 residues. The DNA for the CDR3 is TGTGCCTGGAGCTGGGTGCGCAATGAGCAGTTCTTC. Its translation: CAWSWVRNEQFF.

The V gene is TRBV10-3, the J gene TRBJ2-2; 7 bases map to TRBD2. This CDR3 contains 14 residues. Germline V lookup: CDR1 ENHRY, CDR2 SYGVKD. Germline trimming cut 6 bases from V and 6 bases from J; bases unmatched to any gene: 7. The CDR3 spells CAIRGLADAGELFF. The CDR3 nucleotides are TGTGCCATCAGGGGGCTAGCGGACGCCGGGGAGCTGTTTTTT.

The gene calls are TRBV19 and TRBJ1-4; D is uncertain. The germline V gene encodes CDR1 LNHDA and CDR2 SQIVND (reference sequence). CDR3 length equals 14 residues. V was trimmed by 5 bases and J by 2 bases, leaving 9 bases between them. Here the CDR3 DNA reads TGTGCCAGTAGTCCGCAGGTGACTAATGAAAAACTGTTTTTT. Its translation is CASSPQVTNEKLFF.

This chain uses TRBV10-3 with TRBJ2-1; tentatively, D is TRBD1 (5 bases). CDR3 length equals 12 residues. The V end lost 3 bases, the J end lost 10 bases, and 10 bases lay between the germline ends. Germline CDR1 reads ENHRY; CDR2 reads SYGVKD. The chain's CDR3 is CAISDRVEEQFF. In nucleotides, the CDR3 is TGTGCCATCAGTGACAGGGTGGAGGAGCAGTTCTTC.

This chain connects TRBV2 to TRBJ2-5; D perhaps matches TRBD1 (6 bases). The CDR3 is 14 residues long. Looked up from germline, CDR1 is SNHLY and CDR2 is FYNNEI. The ends were cut back, 2 bases at V and 4 bases at J, with 11 bases in the middle. The CDR3 bases are TGTGCCAGCAGTGAAAACAGGGTGGGAGAGACCCAGTACTTC. Amino acid sequence: CASSENRVGETQYF. Full variable domain (outside the CDR3, taken from reference TRBV2 and TRBJ2-5): EPEVTQTPSHQVTQMGQEVILRCVPISNHLYFYWYRQILGQKVEFLVSFYNNEISEKSEIFDDQFSVERPDGSNFTLKIRSTKLEDSAMYFCASSENRVGETQYFGPGTRLLVL.

In the case of this clone: One junction end does not reproduce the germline sequence, and a read error may be involved. The chain carries TRBV19 and TRBJ2-2; D ambiguous. The CDR3 is 16 residues long. Germline loops: CDR1 LNHDA, CDR2 SQIVND (reference sequence). The CDR3 loop reads CASSIVFRMNSGELFF. CDR3 nucleotides: TGTGCCAGTAGTATAGTGTTTAGGATGAACTCCGGGGAGCTGTTTTTT.

This clone was seen a handful of times. V is TRBV6-5 and J is TRBJ2-7, with D possibly being TRBD2 (6 bases). Looked up from germline, CDR1 is MNHEY and CDR2 is SVGAGI. V lost 0 bases, J lost 4 bases, and 10 bases lay in between. The CDR3 contains 14 residues. In DNA, the CDR3 is TGTGCCAGCAGTTACTCCCCTGGGGGGTACGAGCAGTACTTC. It encodes CASSYSPGGYEQYF.

This clone was observed a handful of times. The rearrangement links TRBV19 to TRBJ2-7, with 8 bases fitting TRBD2. Losses at the gene ends were 6 bases for V and 4 bases for J; bases not matched to a gene: 11. The CDR3 sequence is 15 residues long. The germline gives CDR1 LNHDA, CDR2 SQIVND (reference sequence). The CDR3 sequence is CASSSLSTGGYEQYF. The CDR3 nucleotides read TGTGCCAGTAGCAGCCTCTCTACGGGAGGGTACGAGCAGTACTTC.

The chain couples TRBV11-3 to TRBJ1-1; 9 bases are a match to TRBD1. V shed 5 bases and J 5 bases; nucleotides not matched to a gene: 9. The CDR3 runs 15 residues. Per the germline V gene, CDR1 is SGHNT and CDR2 is YENEEA. The CDR3 loop reads CASSLRQGERTEAFF. The CDR3 nucleotides are TGTGCCAGCAGCCTGAGACAGGGGGAGAGGACTGAAGCTTTCTTT.

This chain uses TRBV10-3 with TRBJ1-1; D gene unclear. V lost 3 bases and J 4 bases, leaving 9 bases between the germline ends. Per germline, CDR1 ENHRY and CDR2 SYGVKD. The CDR3 extends over 13 amino acids. The CDR3 coding sequence is TGTGCCATCAGTGAACGGCACATCACTGAAGCTTTCTTT. Its protein product is CAISERHITEAFF.

Of note for this clone: At the DNA level, this CDR3 is encoded by other sequences in the same sample as well. The rearrangement joins TRBV6-5 to TRBJ2-1, with a possible D match to TRBD2 (6 bases). Trimming shortened V by 5 bases and J by 5 bases, and 10 bases separated the two germline ends. CDR1 is MNHEY and CDR2 is SVGAGI in the germline V gene. The CDR3 totals 13 residues. The CDR3 nucleotides are TGTGCCAGCAGTAGGGGCGGGAACAATGAGCAGTTCTTC. It codes for CASSRGGNNEQFF.

A note on this clone: Other nucleotide sequences in the sample specify the same CDR3. The V gene is TRBV19, the J gene TRBJ2-2; D gene ambiguous. V was cut by 1 base and J by 2 bases, with 8 bases left in between. CDR1 is LNHDA, CDR2 SQIVND, per germline (reference sequence). The CDR3 has 15 amino acids. CDR3: CASSIGGGNTGELFF. The CDR3 bases are TGTGCCAGTAGTATAGGGGGTGGAAACACCGGGGAGCTGTTTTTT.

The chain combines TRBV27 with TRBJ2-7; D is uncertain. CDR1 MNHEY and CDR2 SMNVEV come from the germline V gene (reference sequence). This CDR3 comprises 16 residues. V was trimmed by 2 bases and J by 3 bases, leaving 17 bases between them. CDR3 region: CASSLNPTVRRYEQYF. CDR3 nucleotide sequence: TGTGCCAGCAGTTTAAACCCCACTGTTCGCCGCTACGAGCAGTACTTC.

This clone was detected once. This rearrangement joins TRBV10-3 to TRBJ2-3, with D possibly being TRBD1 (6 bases). V lost 5 bases and J lost 2, with 14 bases in between. CDR3 length: 15 amino acids. The germline V gene has CDR1 ENHRY and CDR2 SYGVKD. The CDR3 here is CAISPDRTYTDTQYF. As DNA, the CDR3 is TGTGCCATCAGTCCAGACAGGACCTACACAGATACGCAGTATTTT.

In DNA, the CDR3 is TGTGCCAGCGCCTCCCACCCGGGAGGAGGGTGGTACTTC. Translating it yields CASASHPGGGWYF. V and J are TRBV25-1 and TRBJ2-5, with 7 bases matching TRBD2. With V trimmed by 8 bases and J by 13 bases, 16 bases remained unmatched. Germline-derived CDR1 and CDR2 are MGHDK and SYGVNS. This CDR3 comprises 13 residues.

This clone was counted a few times. V usage is TRBV4-2 and J usage is TRBJ2-5; the D is unclear. V lost 0 bases and J lost 5, with 10 bases in between. The CDR3 consists of 14 residues. Germline V gives CDR1 LGHNA, CDR2 YNFKEQ. As DNA, the CDR3 is TGTGCCAGCAGCCAAGATAGGGCAACGGAGACCCAGTACTTC. Translating it yields CASSQDRATETQYF.

The genes are TRBV18 and TRBJ1-5; D is ambiguous. CDR1 and CDR2 from the germline V gene are KGHSH and LQKENI. This CDR3 spans 13 amino acids. The V end was cut by 4 bases, the J end by 1 base, with 5 bases between. The CDR3 sequence: CASSRDSNQPQHF. DNA for the CDR3: TGTGCCAGCTCACGAGACAGCAATCAGCCCCAGCATTTT.